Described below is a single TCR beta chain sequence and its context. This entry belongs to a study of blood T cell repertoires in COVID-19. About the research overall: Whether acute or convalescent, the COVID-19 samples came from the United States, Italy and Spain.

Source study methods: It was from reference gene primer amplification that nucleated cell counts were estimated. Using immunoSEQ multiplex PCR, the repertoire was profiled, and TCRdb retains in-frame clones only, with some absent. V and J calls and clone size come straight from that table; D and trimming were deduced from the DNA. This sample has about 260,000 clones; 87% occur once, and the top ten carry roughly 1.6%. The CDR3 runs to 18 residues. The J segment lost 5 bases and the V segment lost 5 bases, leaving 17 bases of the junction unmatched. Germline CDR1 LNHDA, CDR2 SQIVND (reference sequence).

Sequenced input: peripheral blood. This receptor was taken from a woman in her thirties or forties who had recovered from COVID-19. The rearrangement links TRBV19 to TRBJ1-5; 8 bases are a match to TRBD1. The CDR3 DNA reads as TGTGCCAGTAGTCCCCAGGGGCAGGGGGCGCGGGGTGATCAGCCCCAGCATTTT. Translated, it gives CASSPQGQGARGDQPQHF.